This T cell receptor (beta chain) was sequenced during a study of blood T cell repertoires in COVID-19. Looking at the study overall: PBMCs, B-cell-depleted T cells, or T cells provided the cDNA or gDNA that made up the material.

Sequenced by immunoSEQ multiplex PCR; TCRdb stores in-frame clones only, minus some. The repertoire holds 300,000 to 400,000 clones, with over 75% as singletons. The sample holds a few counts of this clone. The sample taken for sequencing was peripheral blood. This TCR was sampled from a human donor in a cohort sampled during active COVID-19.

The CDR3 loop is CASSPGGSYNEQFF. DNA of the CDR3: TGTGCCAGCAGCCCCGGGGGGTCCTACAATGAGCAGTTCTTC. J is TRBJ2-1 and V is TRBV5-4; TRBD2 aligns across 7 bases. This CDR3 is built from 14 residues. V lost 4 bases and J lost 1; bases outside the gene matches: 2. Germline CDR1 reads SGHNT; CDR2 reads YYREEE (reference sequence).